This entry features one T cell receptor (beta chain) sequence. The data originate from a study of control samples from healthy donors and cancer patients. Assay used: immunoSEQ multiplex PCR; TCRdb lists only in-frame clones, some missing. Altogether about 140,000 clones are present, roughly 89% being singletons, with the ten largest covering 11%. CDR1 and CDR2 from the germline V gene are SEHNR and FQNEAQ (reference sequence). CDR3 length: 15 amino acids. Germline trimming cut 5 bases from V and 9 bases from J; bases unmatched to any gene: 11. The V gene is TRBV7-9, the J gene TRBJ2-1; the match to TRBD2 covers 9 bases. This clonotype was sampled from a man younger than 45 in good health. Sample: blood. The CDR3 DNA sequence: TGTGCCAGCAGCAAGACTAGCGGAAATCGGGTTGAGCAGTTCTTC. Translation: CASSKTSGNRVEQFF.